Listed below are T cell receptor beta chains from one sample, sequenced in a study of cytomegalovirus exposure and HLA in healthy donors. The method was immunoSEQ multiplex PCR; TCRdb's version includes in-frame clones alone and lacks a portion of them. The data contain under 300,000 clones, 84% of them singletons. Sequenced input: PBMCs. Receptors were obtained from a woman between 35 and 50 years old in good health and CMV-seropositive. The CDR3 runs from the conserved cysteine through the conserved F or W. Only part of the rows carry a size: once, few, many, or a class if the clone is expanded.

cdr3_aa j_call v_call clone_size
CASSLEGGINNQPQHF TRBJ1-5 TRBV7-9 NA
CASSQDLGTHGYTF TRBJ1-2 TRBV4-3 NA
CASSLPGQFSGNTIYF TRBJ1-3 TRBV7-8 once
CASSEMGRGKYNEQFF TRBJ2-1 TRBV2 NA
CASSPEIAGVNEQFF TRBJ2-1 TRBV7-2 few
CASSRGGTNTEAFF TRBJ1-1 TRBV28 few
CASSGYRDSSYNEQFF TRBJ2-1 TRBV2 NA
CASSSSLAQYF TRBJ2-3 TRBV7-2 NA
CASRLDTLSYNEQFF TRBJ2-1 TRBV6-6 NA
CASSNRRGRGSYNEQFF TRBJ2-1 TRBV19 NA
CATGPRGAFF TRBJ1-1 TRBV27 NA
CASSLAPSGANGLTF TRBJ2-6 TRBV4-3 NA
CASSERDRVNEQYF TRBJ2-7 TRBV9 NA
CASSLGVTYRGPGYTF TRBJ1-2 TRBV5-4 NA
CASRSSGGGEEKLFF TRBJ1-4 TRBV27 NA
CASSTRLRGKNIQYF TRBJ2-4 TRBV6-5 NA
CSARSFYEQYF TRBJ2-7 TRBV20-1 NA
CASSLADSSYNEQFF TRBJ2-1 TRBV18 NA
CASSGTSGRGETQYF TRBJ2-5 TRBV2 NA
CASSADRGYRNEQFF TRBJ2-1 TRBV2 NA
CASSYLNGETTQYF TRBJ2-3 TRBV6-6 NA
CASSLGLTYNEQFF TRBJ2-1 TRBV28 NA
CASSRGWTGNTEAFF TRBJ1-1 TRBV5-6 once
CASSRTGTGFNQPQHF TRBJ1-5 TRBV19 NA
CAWRNRGSGNTIYF TRBJ1-3 TRBV30 NA
CARSLAMRQVQAGNTIYF TRBJ1-3 TRBV5-3 NA
CSVESLLREGNYEQYF NA TRBV29-1 NA
CASSARLAGDNEQFF TRBJ2-1 TRBV11-2 NA
CAWTLAGFTDTQYF TRBJ2-3 TRBV30 NA
CAISDPTSPTGELFF TRBJ2-2 TRBV10-3 NA
CAFIAGTQETQYF TRBJ2-5 TRBV30 NA
CASRTGTSGRDEQFF TRBJ2-1 TRBV6-5 NA
CAWSLGEKLFF TRBJ1-4 TRBV30 once
CASSPGLAAYEQYF TRBJ2-7 TRBV7-6 NA
CASPDRGETQYF TRBJ2-5 TRBV6-1 NA
CASGQDRSAGEQFF TRBJ2-1 TRBV4-3 NA
CASSQDLGLVLGTDTQYF TRBJ2-3 TRBV4-3 NA
CASSPGTGLNTEAFF TRBJ1-1 TRBV7-9 NA
CASSLAGVPNEQFF TRBJ2-1 TRBV6-4 NA
CASSVAPSTEAFF TRBJ1-1 TRBV9 NA
CASSPDHTGYQETQYF TRBJ2-5 TRBV18 NA
CASSFRLAGAMETQYF TRBJ2-5 TRBV5-6 once
CASTRDKVTDTQYF TRBJ2-3 TRBV2 NA
CASSPNPGLYEQYF TRBJ2-7 TRBV28 NA
CASSVTYEQYF TRBJ2-7 TRBV7-2 NA
CASSIQDSSYEQYF TRBJ2-7 TRBV19 NA
CASSQDITDYEQYF TRBJ2-7 TRBV4-2 NA
CASRTGLAKTQYF TRBJ2-5 TRBV25-1 NA
CASSLRPGTLQETQYF TRBJ2-5 TRBV7-3 NA
CASTRPDRNTGELFF TRBJ2-2 TRBV19 NA
CASSLDRGGLFF TRBJ2-1 TRBV7-9 NA
CASSARGLDYGYTF TRBJ1-2 TRBV9 NA
CASSQDIRLQNSQYF TRBJ2-4 TRBV4-2 NA